The 3 T cell receptor beta chains given below trace back to one sample, sequenced in a study of PD-1 blockade in mismatch repair-deficient tumors. The assay was immunoSEQ multiplex PCR, and TCRdb's table has in-frame clones only and misses some. The table shows tens of thousands of clones, with 70% to 80% occurring only once. The specimen comprised peripheral blood, sampled 4 weeks after starting pembrolizumab. These receptors were taken from an adult with mismatch repair-deficient cancer.

The chain links TRBV5-1 to TRBJ1-4; 8 nucleotides match TRBD1. The CDR3 consists of 15 residues. Germline V CDR1 and CDR2: SGHRS, YFSETQ. Losses at the gene ends were 4 bases for V and 6 bases for J; bases not matched to a gene: 8. The CDR3 region has the DNA TGCGCCAGCAGCCCCGGACAGGGCGTCGATGAAAAACTGTTTTTT. It is translated as CASSPGQGVDEKLFF.

The chain has TRBV11-2 and TRBJ1-3; D is uncertain. Germline values: CDR1 SGHAT, CDR2 FQNNGV. The CDR3 loop spans 14 amino acids. Trimming took off 1 base at V and 0 bases at J, with 4 bases between the two ends. The CDR3: CASSLGGSGNTIYF. CDR3 sequence (DNA): TGTGCCAGCAGCTTAGGAGGCTCTGGAAACACCATATATTTT.

This sequence joins TRBV19 and TRBJ2-4; D may be TRBD2 (5 bases). The CDR3 is made up of 20 amino acids. The germline CDR1 and CDR2 sequences are LNHDA and SQIVND (reference sequence). V was trimmed by 2 bases and J by 1 base, leaving 24 bases between them. CDR3 in DNA: TGTGCCAGTAGTATACCCACGGAGCTAGCAGGTCTTGGGGCCAAAAACATTCAGTACTTC. Protein: CASSIPTELAGLGAKNIQYF.